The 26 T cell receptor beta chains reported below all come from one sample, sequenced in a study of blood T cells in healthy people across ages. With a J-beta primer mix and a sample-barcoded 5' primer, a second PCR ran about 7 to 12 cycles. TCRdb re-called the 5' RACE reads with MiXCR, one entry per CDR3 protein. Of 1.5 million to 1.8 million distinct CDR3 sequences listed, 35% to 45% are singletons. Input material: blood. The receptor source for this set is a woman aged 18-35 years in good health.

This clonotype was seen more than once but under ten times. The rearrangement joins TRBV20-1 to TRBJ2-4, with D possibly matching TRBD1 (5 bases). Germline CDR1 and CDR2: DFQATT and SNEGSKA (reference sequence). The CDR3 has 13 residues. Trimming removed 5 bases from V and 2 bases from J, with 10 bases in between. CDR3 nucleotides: TGCAGTGCTCCCCTGGGGCCCAAAAACATTCAGTACTTC. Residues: CSAPLGPKNIQYF.

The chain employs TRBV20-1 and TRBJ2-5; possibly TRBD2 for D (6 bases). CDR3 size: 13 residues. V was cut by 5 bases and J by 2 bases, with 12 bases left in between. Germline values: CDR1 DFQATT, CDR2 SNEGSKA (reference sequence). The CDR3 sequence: CSAEGLAQETQYF. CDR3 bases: TGCAGTGCTGAGGGACTGGCACAAGAGACCCAGTACTTC.

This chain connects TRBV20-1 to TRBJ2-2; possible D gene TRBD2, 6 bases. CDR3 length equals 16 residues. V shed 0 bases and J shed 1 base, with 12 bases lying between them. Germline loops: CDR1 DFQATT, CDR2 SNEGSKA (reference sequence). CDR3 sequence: CSARDNGGWNTGELFF. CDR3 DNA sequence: TGCAGTGCTAGAGATAACGGGGGATGGAACACCGGGGAGCTGTTTTTT.

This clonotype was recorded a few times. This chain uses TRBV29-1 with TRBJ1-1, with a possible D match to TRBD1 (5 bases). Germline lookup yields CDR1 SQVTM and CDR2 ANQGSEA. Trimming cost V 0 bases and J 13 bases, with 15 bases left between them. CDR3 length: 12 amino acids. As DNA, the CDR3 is TGCAGCGTTGAAGAAACGGGGCGAGGAGGTTTCTTT. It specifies CSVEETGRGGFF.

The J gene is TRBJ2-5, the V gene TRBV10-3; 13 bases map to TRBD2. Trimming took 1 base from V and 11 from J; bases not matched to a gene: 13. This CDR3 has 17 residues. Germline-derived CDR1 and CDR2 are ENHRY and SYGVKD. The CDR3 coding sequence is TGTGCCATCAGTGAGTGGGTCACTAGCGGGAGGGATGATGAGCAGTACTTC. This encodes CAISEWVTSGRDDEQYF.

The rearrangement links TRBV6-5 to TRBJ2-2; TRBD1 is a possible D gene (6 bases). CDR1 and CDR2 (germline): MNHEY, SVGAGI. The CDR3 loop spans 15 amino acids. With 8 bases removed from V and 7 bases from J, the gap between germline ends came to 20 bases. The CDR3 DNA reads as TGTGCCAGCGGGAAGCAGGGGAGAGTCGACGGGGAGCTGTTTTTT. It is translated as CASGKQGRVDGELFF.

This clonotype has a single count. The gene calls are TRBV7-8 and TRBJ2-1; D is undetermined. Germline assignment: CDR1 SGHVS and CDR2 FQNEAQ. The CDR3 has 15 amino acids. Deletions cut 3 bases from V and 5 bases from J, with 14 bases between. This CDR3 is CASSFGERLDNEQFF. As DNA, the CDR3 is TGTGCCAGCAGCTTCGGCGAGAGATTGGACAATGAGCAGTTCTTC. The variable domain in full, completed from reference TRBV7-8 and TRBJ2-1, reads GAGVSQSPRYKVAKRGQDVALRCDPISGHVSLFWYQQALGQGPEFLTYFQNEAQLDKSGLPSDRFFAERPEGSVSTLKIQRTQQEDSAVYLCASSFGERLDNEQFFGPGTRLTVL.

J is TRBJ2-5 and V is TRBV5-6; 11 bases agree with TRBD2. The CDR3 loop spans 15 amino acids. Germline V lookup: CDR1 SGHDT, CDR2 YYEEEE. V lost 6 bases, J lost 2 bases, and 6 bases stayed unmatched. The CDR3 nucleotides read TGTGCCAGCACCCTAGGGACTAGCGGACAAGAGACCCAGTACTTC. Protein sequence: CASTLGTSGQETQYF.

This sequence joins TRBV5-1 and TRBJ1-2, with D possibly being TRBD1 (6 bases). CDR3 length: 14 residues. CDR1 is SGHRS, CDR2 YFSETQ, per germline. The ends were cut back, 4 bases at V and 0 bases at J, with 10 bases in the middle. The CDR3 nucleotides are TGCGCCAGCAGCAGGACAGAAACTAACTATGGCTACACCTTC. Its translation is CASSRTETNYGYTF. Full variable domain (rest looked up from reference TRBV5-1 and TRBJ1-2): KAGVTQTPRYLIKTRGQQVTLSCSPISGHRSVSWYQQTPGQGLQFLFEYFSETQRNKGNFPGRFSGRQFSNSRSEMNVSTLELGDSALYLCASSRTETNYGYTFGSGTRLTVV.

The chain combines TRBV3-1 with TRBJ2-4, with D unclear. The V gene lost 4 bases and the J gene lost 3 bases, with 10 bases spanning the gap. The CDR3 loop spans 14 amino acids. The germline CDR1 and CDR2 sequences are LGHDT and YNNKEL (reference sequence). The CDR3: CASSPRASKNIQYF. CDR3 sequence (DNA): TGTGCCAGCAGCCCTCGGGCCAGCAAAAACATTCAGTACTTC.

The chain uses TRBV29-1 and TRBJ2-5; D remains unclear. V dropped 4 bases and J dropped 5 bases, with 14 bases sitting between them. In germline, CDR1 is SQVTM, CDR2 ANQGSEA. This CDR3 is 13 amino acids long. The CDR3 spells CSVGHPDGETQYF. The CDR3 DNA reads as TGCAGCGTTGGACATCCCGACGGGGAGACCCAGTACTTC. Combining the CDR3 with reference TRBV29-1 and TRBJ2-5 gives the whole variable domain SAVISQKPSRDICQRGTSLTIQCQVDSQVTMMFWYRQQPGQSLTLIATANQGSEATYESGFVIDKFPISRPNLTFSTLTVSNMSPEDSSIYLCSVGHPDGETQYFGPGTRLLVL.

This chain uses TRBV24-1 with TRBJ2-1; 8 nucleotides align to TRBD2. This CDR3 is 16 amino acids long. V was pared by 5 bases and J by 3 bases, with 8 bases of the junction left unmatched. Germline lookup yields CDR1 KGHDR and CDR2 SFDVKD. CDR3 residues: CATSGPTSGDYNEQFF. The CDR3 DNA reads TGTGCCACCAGTGGCCCTACTAGCGGAGACTACAATGAGCAGTTCTTC.

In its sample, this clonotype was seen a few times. In nucleotides, the CDR3 is TGCAGTGCGGAAGGGCGGGACAAGACTAACTATGGCTACACCTTC. Translation gives CSAEGRDKTNYGYTF. The V call is TRBV20-1, the J call TRBJ1-2, with D possibly matching TRBD1 (6 bases). The germline CDR1 and CDR2 sequences are DFQATT and SNEGSKA (reference sequence). Trimming removed 6 bases at V and 0 bases at J, with 17 bases between. The CDR3 extends over 15 amino acids.

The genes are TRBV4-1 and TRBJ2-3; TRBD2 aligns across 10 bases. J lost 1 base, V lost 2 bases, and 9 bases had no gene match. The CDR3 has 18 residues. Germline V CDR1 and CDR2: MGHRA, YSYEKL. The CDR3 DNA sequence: TGCGCCAGCAGCCAACCAGAATTAGCGGGAGGTGGCACAGATACGCAGTATTTT. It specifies CASSQPELAGGGTDTQYF.

CDR3 in amino acids: CASALRAQYYEQYF. The CDR3 DNA sequence: TGTGCCAGCGCGCTCCGTGCACAGTATTACGAGCAGTACTTC. The chain uses TRBV27 and TRBJ2-7; the D is unclear. Trimming removed 8 bases from V and 4 bases from J, with 18 bases in between. This CDR3 is built from 14 residues. The germline CDR1 and CDR2 sequences are MNHEY and SMNVEV (reference sequence).

DNA of the CDR3: TGTGCCAGCAGTTTATTTGGGCCCCAGCATTTT. Translated, it gives CASSLFGPQHF. V gene TRBV12-3 or TRBV12-4 combines with J gene TRBJ1-5; D is ambiguous. The CDR3 sequence is 11 residues long. The V gene lost 2 bases and the J gene lost 9 bases, with 5 bases spanning the gap.

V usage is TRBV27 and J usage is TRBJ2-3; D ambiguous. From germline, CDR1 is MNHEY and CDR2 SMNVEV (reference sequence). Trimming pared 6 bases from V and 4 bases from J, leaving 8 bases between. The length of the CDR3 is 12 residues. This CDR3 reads CASSSVSDTQYF. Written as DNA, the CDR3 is TGTGCCAGCAGCTCCGTGTCAGATACGCAGTATTTT.

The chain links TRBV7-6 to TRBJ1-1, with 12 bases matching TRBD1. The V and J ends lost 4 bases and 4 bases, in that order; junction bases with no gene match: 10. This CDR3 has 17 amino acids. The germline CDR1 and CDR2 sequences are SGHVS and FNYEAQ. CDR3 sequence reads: CASSSEWDRGQSTEAFF. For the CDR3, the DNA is TGTGCCAGCAGCTCAGAATGGGACAGGGGGCAGAGCACTGAAGCTTTCTTT.

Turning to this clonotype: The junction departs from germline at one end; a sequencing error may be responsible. The DNA for the CDR3 is TGTGCCAGCATCTTACAGACAGATACGCAGTATTTT. This gives the protein CASILQTDTQYF. The chain uses TRBV7-9 and TRBJ2-3, with no clear D. Germline values: CDR1 SEHNR, CDR2 FQNEAQ (reference sequence). The CDR3 has 12 residues.

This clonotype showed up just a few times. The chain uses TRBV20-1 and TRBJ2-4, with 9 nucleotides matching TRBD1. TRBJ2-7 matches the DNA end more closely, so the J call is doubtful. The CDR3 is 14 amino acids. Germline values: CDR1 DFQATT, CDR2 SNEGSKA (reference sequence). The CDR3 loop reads CSAQWTGESYEQYF. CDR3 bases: TGCAGTGCCCAATGGACAGGGGAGAGCTACGAGCAGTACTTC.

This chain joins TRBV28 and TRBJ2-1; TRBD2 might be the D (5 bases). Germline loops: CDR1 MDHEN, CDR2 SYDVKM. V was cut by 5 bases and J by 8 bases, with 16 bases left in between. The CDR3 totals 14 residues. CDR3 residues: CASSPLTGIDEQFF. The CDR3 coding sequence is TGTGCCAGCAGTCCCCTTACGGGAATCGATGAGCAGTTCTTC.

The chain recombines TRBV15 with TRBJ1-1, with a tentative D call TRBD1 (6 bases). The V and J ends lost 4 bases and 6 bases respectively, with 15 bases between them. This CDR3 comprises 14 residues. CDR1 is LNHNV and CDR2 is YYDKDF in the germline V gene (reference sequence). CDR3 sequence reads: CATSIKGGKAEAFF. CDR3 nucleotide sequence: TGTGCCACCAGCATAAAGGGGGGAAAGGCTGAAGCTTTCTTT. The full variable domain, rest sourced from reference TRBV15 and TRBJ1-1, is DAMVIQNPRYQVTQFGKPVTLSCSQTLNHNVMYWYQQKSSQAPKLLFHYYDKDFNNEADTPDNFQSRRPNTSFCFLDIRSPGLGDTAMYLCATSIKGGKAEAFFGQGTRLTVV.

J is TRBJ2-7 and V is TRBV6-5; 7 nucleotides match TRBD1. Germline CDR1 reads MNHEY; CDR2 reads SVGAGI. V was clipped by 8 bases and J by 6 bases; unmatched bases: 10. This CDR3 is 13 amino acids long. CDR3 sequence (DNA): TGTGCCAGCCGGGACGGGACAGAGACCGAGCAGTACTTC. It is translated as CASRDGTETEQYF.

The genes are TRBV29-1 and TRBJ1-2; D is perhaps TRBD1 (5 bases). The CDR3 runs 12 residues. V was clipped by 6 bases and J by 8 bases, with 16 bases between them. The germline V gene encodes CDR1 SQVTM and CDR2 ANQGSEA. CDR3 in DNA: TGCAGCGTCAGGGACGGTAGTGGGGGCTACACCTTC. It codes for CSVRDGSGGYTF.

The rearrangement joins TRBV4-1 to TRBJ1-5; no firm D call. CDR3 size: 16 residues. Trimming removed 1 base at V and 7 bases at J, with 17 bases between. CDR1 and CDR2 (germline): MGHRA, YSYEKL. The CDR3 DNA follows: TGCGCCAGCAGCCAAGTTTCCCTACATGAAAAACAGCCCCAGCATTTT. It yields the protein CASSQVSLHEKQPQHF.

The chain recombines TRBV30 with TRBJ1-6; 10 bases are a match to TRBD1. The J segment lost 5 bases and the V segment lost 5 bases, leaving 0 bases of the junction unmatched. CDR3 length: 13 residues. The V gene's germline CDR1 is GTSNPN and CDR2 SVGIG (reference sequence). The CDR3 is CAWGTGDNSPLHF. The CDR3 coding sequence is TGTGCCTGGGGGACAGGGGATAATTCACCCCTCCACTTT.